These T cell receptor beta chains were read from a single sample in a study of cytomegalovirus exposure and HLA in healthy donors. Sequencing was performed with immunoSEQ multiplex PCR; in TCRdb, only in-frame clones are kept and a portion is missing. This table has about 160,000 clones, 80% appearing once. The sample taken for sequencing was PBMCs. Receptors originate from a man in his thirties or forties in good health and CMV-seronegative. Both conserved end residues are part of each CDR3. The D gene is left open where the match is weak. Clone sizes are given selectively: once, few, many, or a class where the clone is expanded.

j_call clone_size v_call d_call cdr3_aa cdr3_nt
TRBJ2-3 - TRBV13 TRBD2 CASSFQRESTDTQYF TGTGCCAGCAGCTTCCAGCGGGAGAGCACAGATACGCAGTATTTT
TRBJ2-7 - TRBV5-1 - CASSLGHEQYF TGCGCCAGCAGTCTCGGTCACGAGCAGTACTTC
TRBJ2-1 - TRBV29-1 - CSVGRLGLRNEQFF TGCAGCGTTGGGAGGCTAGGTCTACGCAATGAGCAGTTCTTC
TRBJ1-1 - TRBV19 - CASRLGGAGTEAFF TGTGCCAGTAGACTTGGGGGGGCAGGGACTGAAGCTTTCTTT
TRBJ1-5 - TRBV2 - CASSTKQGGPLTAQPQHF TGTGCCAGCAGTACGAAACAGGGCGGACCCCTAACAGCTCAGCCCCAGCATTTT
TRBJ2-7 - TRBV28 TRBD1 CASSLRQGSYEQYF TGTGCCAGCAGTCTTCGACAGGGCTCCTACGAGCAGTACTTC
TRBJ1-1 - TRBV29-1 - CSVRDTSGHTEAFF TGCAGCGTGCGGGATACCTCCGGCCACACTGAAGCTTTCTTT
TRBJ2-5 - TRBV15 - CATSRDLGLQETQYF TGTGCCACCAGCAGAGATTTGGGGCTCCAAGAGACCCAGTACTTC
TRBJ1-2 - TRBV5-5 - CASSLVAEPYYGYTF TGTGCCAGCAGCTTGGTGGCAGAACCATACTATGGCTACACCTTC
TRBJ1-2 - TRBV4-1 TRBD1 CATSPGDRDFGYTF TGCGCCACCAGCCCTGGGGACAGGGATTTTGGCTACACCTTC
TRBJ1-1 - TRBV30 - CAWSIPLAEAFF TGTGCCTGGAGTATCCCCCTAGCTGAAGCTTTCTTT
TRBJ2-1 few TRBV7-8 TRBD2 CASRPIAGNYNEQFF TGTGCCAGCAGACCGATAGCGGGGAATTACAATGAGCAGTTCTTC
TRBJ1-3 - TRBV27 - CASSPGFMGNTIYF TGTGCCAGCAGTCCAGGGTTTATGGGAAACACCATATATTTT
TRBJ2-1 - TRBV10-2 TRBD2 CASSESLAGGRYNEQFF TGCGCCAGCAGTGAGTCGTTAGCGGGAGGAAGGTACAATGAGCAGTTCTTC
TRBJ1-5 few TRBV5-6 TRBD1 CASSSANLGQYNQPQHF TGTGCCAGCAGCTCGGCGAATCTGGGACAGTACAATCAGCCCCAGCATTTT
TRBJ1-6 - TRBV10-3 TRBD1 CAISRTGGNSPLHF TGTGCCATCAGCCGGACAGGGGGCAATTCACCCCTCCACTTT
TRBJ1-1 - TRBV10-1 TRBD1 CASSELRGLDTEAFF TGCGCCAGCAGTGAGTTAAGGGGGCTCGACACTGAAGCTTTCTTT
TRBJ1-1 - TRBV9 TRBD1 CASSGPGQGGRSTEAFF TGTGCCAGCAGCGGACCGGGACAGGGAGGACGGAGCACTGAAGCTTTCTTT
TRBJ2-1 - TRBV6-5 - CASIGGKAYNEQFF TGTGCCAGCATTGGGGGGAAGGCTTACAATGAGCAGTTCTTC
TRBJ1-1 - TRBV18 TRBD1 CASSPPGGVAEAFF TGTGCCAGCTCACCGCCAGGGGGAGTCGCTGAAGCTTTCTTT
TRBJ1-4 - TRBV6-4 - CASSESTASEKLFF TGTGCCAGCAGTGAATCGACAGCCTCTGAAAAACTGTTTTTT
TRBJ1-5 - TRBV2 - CASSTLGGALNQPQHF TGTGCCAGCAGTACCCTTGGCGGGGCCCTAAATCAGCCCCAGCATTTT
TRBJ2-3 - TRBV28 TRBD2 CASRTSGSSSDTQYF TGTGCCAGCAGGACTAGCGGGAGTAGTTCAGATACGCAGTATTTT
TRBJ2-1 - TRBV7-3 - CASSTTSGEQFF TGTGCCAGCAGTACTACTTCGGGGGAGCAGTTCTTC
TRBJ1-6 once TRBV5-4 TRBD1 CASSRTGAQHNSPLHF TGTGCCAGCAGCCGGACAGGGGCTCAGCACAATTCACCCCTCCACTTT
TRBJ1-1 - TRBV29-1 - CSVGLRGSNTEAFF TGCAGCGTTGGTTTAAGGGGATCGAACACTGAAGCTTTCTTT
TRBJ2-7 - TRBV5-6 TRBD1 CASRKTGGGGGSYEQYF TGTGCCAGCAGAAAGACAGGGGGCGGGGGTGGGTCCTACGAGCAGTACTTC
TRBJ1-2 - TRBV28 TRBD1 CASRWGAGQYYGYTF TGTGCCAGCAGATGGGGCGCGGGACAGTACTATGGCTACACCTTC
TRBJ2-1 - TRBV5-1 TRBD1 CASSLIGTGNYNEQFF TGCGCCAGCAGCTTAATCGGGACAGGGAATTACAATGAGCAGTTCTTC